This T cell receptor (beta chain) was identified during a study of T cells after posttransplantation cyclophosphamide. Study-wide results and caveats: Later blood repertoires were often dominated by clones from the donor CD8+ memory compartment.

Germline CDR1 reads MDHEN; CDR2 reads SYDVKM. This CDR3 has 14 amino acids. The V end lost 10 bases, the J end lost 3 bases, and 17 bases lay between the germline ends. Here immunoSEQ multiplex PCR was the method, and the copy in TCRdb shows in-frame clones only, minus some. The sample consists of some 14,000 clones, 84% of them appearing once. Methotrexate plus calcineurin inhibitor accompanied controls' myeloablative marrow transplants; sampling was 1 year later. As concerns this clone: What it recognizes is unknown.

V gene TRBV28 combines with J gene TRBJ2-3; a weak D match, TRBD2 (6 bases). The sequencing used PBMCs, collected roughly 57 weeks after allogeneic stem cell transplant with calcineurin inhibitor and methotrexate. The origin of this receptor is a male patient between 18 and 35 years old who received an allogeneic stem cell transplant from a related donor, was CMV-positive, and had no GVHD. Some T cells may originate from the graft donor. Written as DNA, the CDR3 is TGTGCCATCCTCGTCGGGAGAGAAACAGATACGCAGTATTTT. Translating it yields CAILVGRETDTQYF.